This T cell receptor beta chain originates from a study of OX40 agonist ivuxolimab in advanced cancers. TCRdb's table, derived via immunoSEQ multiplex PCR, lists solely in-frame clones and lacks some. The sample includes roughly 96,000 clones, less than 85% of them seen just once. This TCR came from an adult with an advanced solid tumor such as melanoma, head and neck, liver or kidney cancer. This specimen consisted of CD4+ or CD8+ T cells sorted from blood, obtained in a trial of the OX40 agonist ivuxolimab.

The CDR3 nucleotides read TGTGCCACCGAGGAGAGGAATCAGCCCCAGCATTTT. Amino acid sequence: CATEERNQPQHF. This chain links TRBV19 with TRBJ1-5; no clear D. This CDR3 has 12 residues. Trimming pared 10 bases from V and 4 bases from J, leaving 11 bases between. Germline loops: CDR1 LNHDA, CDR2 SQIVND (reference sequence).